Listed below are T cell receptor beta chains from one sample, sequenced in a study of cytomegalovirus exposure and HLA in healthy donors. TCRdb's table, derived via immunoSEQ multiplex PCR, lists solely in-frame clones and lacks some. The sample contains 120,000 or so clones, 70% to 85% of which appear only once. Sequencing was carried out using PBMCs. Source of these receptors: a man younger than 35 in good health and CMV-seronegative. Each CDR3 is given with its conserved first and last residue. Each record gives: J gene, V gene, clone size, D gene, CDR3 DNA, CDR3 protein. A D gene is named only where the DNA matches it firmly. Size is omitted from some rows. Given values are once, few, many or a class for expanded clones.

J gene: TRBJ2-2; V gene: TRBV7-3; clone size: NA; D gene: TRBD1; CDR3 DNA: TGTGCCAGCAGCGCTACAGGGGGCACCGGGGAGCTGTTTTTT; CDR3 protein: CASSATGGTGELFF
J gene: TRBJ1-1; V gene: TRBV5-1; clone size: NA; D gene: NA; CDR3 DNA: TGCGCCAGCAGCTTGGGGGCAGTGAACACTGAAGCTTTCTTT; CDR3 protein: CASSLGAVNTEAFF
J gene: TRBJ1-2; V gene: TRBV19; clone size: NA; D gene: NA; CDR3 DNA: TGTGCCAGTAGCCTTAAGGTGCAGGGGCTATCTAACTATGGCTACACCTTC; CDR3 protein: CASSLKVQGLSNYGYTF
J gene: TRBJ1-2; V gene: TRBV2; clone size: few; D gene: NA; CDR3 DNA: TGTGCCAGCAGTGAAAGGAAGGTGGGAGCGGGTGGCTACACCTTC; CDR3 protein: CASSERKVGAGGYTF
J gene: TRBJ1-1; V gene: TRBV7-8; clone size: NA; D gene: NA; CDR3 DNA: TGTGCCAGCAGCGAGGACAGGAACACTGAAGCTTTCTTT; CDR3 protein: CASSEDRNTEAFF
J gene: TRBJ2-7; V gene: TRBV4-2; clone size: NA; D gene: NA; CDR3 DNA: TGTGCCAGCAGCCAAGAAATCGGGGGGCTCTACGAGCAGTACTTC; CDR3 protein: CASSQEIGGLYEQYF
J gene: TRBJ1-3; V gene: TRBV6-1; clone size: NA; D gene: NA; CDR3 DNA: TGTGCCAGCAGTTCAGGGATCGAATCTGGAAACACCATATATTTT; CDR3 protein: CASSSGIESGNTIYF
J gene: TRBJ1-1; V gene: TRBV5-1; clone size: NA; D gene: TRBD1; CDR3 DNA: TGCGCCAGCAGCTTGGCCGCCAGGGGGCAGGGGACAGGGACTGAAGCTTTCTTT; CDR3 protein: CASSLAARGQGTGTEAFF
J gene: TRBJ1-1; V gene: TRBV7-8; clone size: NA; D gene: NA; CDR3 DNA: TGTGCCAGCAGCTTAGGGACATCGAACACTGAAGCTTTCTTT; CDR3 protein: CASSLGTSNTEAFF
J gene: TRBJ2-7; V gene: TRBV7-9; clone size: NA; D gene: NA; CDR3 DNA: TGTGCCAGCAGCCCAGGCGCGAGCTCCTACGAGCAGTACTTC; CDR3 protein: CASSPGASSYEQYF
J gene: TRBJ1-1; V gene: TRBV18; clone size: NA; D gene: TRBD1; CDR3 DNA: TGTGCCAGCTCACACCGGACAGGGGTACATGAAGCTTTCTTT; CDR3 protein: CASSHRTGVHEAFF
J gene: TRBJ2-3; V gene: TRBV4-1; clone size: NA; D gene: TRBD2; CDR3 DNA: TGCGCCAGCAGCCACTTGGGACTAGCGAGCACAGATACGCAGTATTTT; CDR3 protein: CASSHLGLASTDTQYF
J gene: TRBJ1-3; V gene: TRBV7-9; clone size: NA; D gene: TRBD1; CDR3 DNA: TGTGCCAGCAGCGGTCACGACAGGGGCTCTGGAAACACCATATATTTT; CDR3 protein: CASSGHDRGSGNTIYF
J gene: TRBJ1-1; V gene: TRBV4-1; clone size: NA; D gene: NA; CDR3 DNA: TGCGCCAGCAGCCCCCGAGAATTGAACACTGAAGCTTTCTTT; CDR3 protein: CASSPRELNTEAFF
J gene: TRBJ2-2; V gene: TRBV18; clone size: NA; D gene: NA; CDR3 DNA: TGTGCCAGCTCACCGCTGGACATCAACACCGGGGAGCTGTTTTTT; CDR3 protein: CASSPLDINTGELFF
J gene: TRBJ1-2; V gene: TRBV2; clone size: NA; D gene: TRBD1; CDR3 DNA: TGTGCCAGCACCAATATAGACAGGGGCTATGGCTACACCTTC; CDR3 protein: CASTNIDRGYGYTF
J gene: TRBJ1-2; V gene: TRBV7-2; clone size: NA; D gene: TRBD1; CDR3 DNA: TGTGCCAGCAGCTTAGTGCCGGGACAGATAATCTATGGCTACACCTTC; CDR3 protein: CASSLVPGQIIYGYTF
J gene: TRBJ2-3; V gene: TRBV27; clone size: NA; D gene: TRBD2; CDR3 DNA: TGTGCCAGTGGGGAAGCGGGGGCGCCCGAAGGTCCGCAGTATTTT; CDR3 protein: CASGEAGAPEGPQYF
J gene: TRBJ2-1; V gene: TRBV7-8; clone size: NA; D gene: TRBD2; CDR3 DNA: TGTGCCAGCAGCCGGAGCGGGGGACTACCTAATGAGCAGTTCTTC; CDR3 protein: CASSRSGGLPNEQFF
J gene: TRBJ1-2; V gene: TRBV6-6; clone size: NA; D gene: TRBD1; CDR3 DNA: TGTGCCAGCAGTGCACGCGACAGGGGATATGGCTACACCTTC; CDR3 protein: CASSARDRGYGYTF
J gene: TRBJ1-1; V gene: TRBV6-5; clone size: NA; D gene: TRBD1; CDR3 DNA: TGTGCCAGCAGTTCCCGGACAGGGAACACTGAAGCTTTCTTT; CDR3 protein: CASSSRTGNTEAFF
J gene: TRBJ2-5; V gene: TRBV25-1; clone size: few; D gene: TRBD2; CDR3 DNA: TGTGCCAGCAGTGAGGGCATAGCGGGGGGGCTCCGAGAGACCCAGTACTTC; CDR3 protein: CASSEGIAGGLRETQYF
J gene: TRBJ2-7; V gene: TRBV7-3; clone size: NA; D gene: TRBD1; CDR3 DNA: TGTGCCAGCAGCTCCCGGACAGGGGAAGAGCAGTACTTC; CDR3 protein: CASSSRTGEEQYF
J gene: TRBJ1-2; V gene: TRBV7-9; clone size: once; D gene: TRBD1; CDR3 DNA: TGTGCCAGCAGCTCCCCGGTAGGGGGACAGGGACTCTATGGCTACACCTTC; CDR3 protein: CASSSPVGGQGLYGYTF